The clone carrying this T cell receptor (beta chain) has just one count. This sample was included in a study of control samples from healthy donors and cancer patients. Clones were sequenced by immunoSEQ multiplex PCR, and TCRdb holds only the in-frame ones, with some missing. The profile covers around 170,000 clones, with 85% to 90% appearing a single time and approximately 1.4% taken by the ten largest. This CDR3 contains 13 residues. Per the germline V gene, CDR1 is SEHNR and CDR2 is FQNEAQ (reference sequence). Trimming at V came to 2 bases and at J to 15 bases, leaving 8 bases not matched to a gene.

The rearrangement links TRBV7-9 to TRBJ2-1; 9 bases line up with TRBD1. The material sequenced was blood. This clonotype was sampled from a woman between 45 and 60 years old in good health. CDR3 protein: CASSLTDRGGRFF. Here the CDR3 DNA reads TGTGCCAGCAGCTTAACGGACAGGGGAGGACGGTTCTTC.